Shown below are 28 T cell receptor beta chains from a single sample sequenced in a study of blood T cell repertoires in COVID-19. Profiling relied on immunoSEQ multiplex PCR, and the TCRdb table lists in-frame clones only, not all of them. The data hold more than 120,000 clones, with 87% observed a single time. The specimen was peripheral blood. Receptor source: a woman between 45 and 65 years old with acute or convalescent COVID-19.

The V and J genes are TRBV5-1 and TRBJ2-7, with 11 bases fitting TRBD1. V dropped 4 bases and J dropped 3; count of bases not matched to a gene: 6. Looked up from germline, CDR1 is SGHRS and CDR2 is YFSETQ. This CDR3 comprises 15 residues. Here the CDR3 reads CASSIPGTGGYEQYF. CDR3 DNA sequence: TGCGCCAGCAGCATACCCGGGACAGGGGGCTACGAGCAGTACTTC.

The rearrangement joins TRBV28 to TRBJ1-1; no reliable D call. Trimming removed 3 bases at V and 4 bases at J, with 6 bases between. This CDR3 is built from 12 residues. Germline loops: CDR1 MDHEN, CDR2 SYDVKM. This chain's CDR3 is CASSLQFTEAFF. CDR3 coding DNA: TGTGCCAGCAGTTTGCAGTTCACTGAAGCTTTCTTT.

This rearrangement joins TRBV9 to TRBJ1-1; D gene unclear. V was trimmed by 2 bases and J by 5 bases, leaving 13 bases between them. The CDR3 is made up of 14 amino acids. The germline CDR1 and CDR2 sequences are SGDLS and YYNGEE. As DNA, the CDR3 is TGTGCCAGCAGCGTCCTTACCGTACAAACTGAAGCTTTCTTT. Translation gives CASSVLTVQTEAFF.

V gene TRBV30 combines with J gene TRBJ1-2, with D tentatively TRBD1 (5 bases). The V end was cut by 2 bases, the J end by 4 bases, with 11 bases between. This CDR3 region has 13 residues. Germline V gene sequence: CDR1 GTSNPN, CDR2 SVGIG (reference sequence). Written as DNA, the CDR3 is TGTGCCTGGAGTACAGACAGTATCTATGGCTACACCTTC. It yields the protein CAWSTDSIYGYTF.

V and J are TRBV5-6 and TRBJ2-7; TRBD2 might be the D (5 bases). Germline lookup yields CDR1 SGHDT and CDR2 YYEEEE. Between the trimmed V and J ends, which lost 2 bases and 5 bases, there was a span of 17 bases. The CDR3 consists of 15 residues. The CDR3 loop reads CASSFLNTNGNEQYF. The CDR3 DNA reads TGTGCCAGCAGCTTCCTCAACACCAACGGGAACGAGCAGTACTTC.

V gene TRBV5-1 combines with J gene TRBJ2-3; TRBD2 matches at 7 bases. The CDR3 is made up of 17 amino acids. The junction had 10 bases not matched to a gene; V was cut back by 0 bases and J by 3 bases. Germline-derived CDR1 and CDR2 are SGHRS and YFSETQ. In nucleotides, the CDR3 is TGCGCCAGCAGCTTGGATTTCGGGGTAGCGGGTACAGATACGCAGTATTTT. This sequence encodes CASSLDFGVAGTDTQYF.

The rearrangement uses TRBV10-2 and TRBJ1-2; D remains ambiguous. Germline loops: CDR1 WSHSY, CDR2 SAAADI. The CDR3 is made up of 13 amino acids. Trimming shortened V by 7 bases and J by 7 bases, and 16 bases separated the two germline ends. The CDR3 loop reads CASTSVVRSGYTF. The CDR3 DNA follows: TGCGCCAGCACGTCCGTCGTGAGATCTGGCTACACCTTC.

The V gene is TRBV18, the J gene TRBJ1-6; 8 positions agree with TRBD1. CDR3 length: 17 amino acids. Trimming removed 1 base from V and 3 bases from J; junction bases left unmatched: 5. Per germline, CDR1 KGHSH and CDR2 LQKENI. In DNA, the CDR3 is TGTGCCAGCTCACCACTGAGGACAGGGAACTATAATTCACCCCTCCACTTT. As protein: CASSPLRTGNYNSPLHF.

This clone was seen only a few times. The chain employs TRBV9 and TRBJ2-3, with unresolved D. The CDR3 covers 12 residues. Deletions cut 4 bases from V and 5 bases from J, with 8 bases between. Germline CDR1 SGDLS, CDR2 YYNGEE. The CDR3 reads CASSSNGDTQYF. The CDR3 nucleotides read TGTGCCAGCAGCTCCAACGGAGATACGCAGTATTTT. The full variable domain, with the rest looked up from reference TRBV9 and TRBJ2-3, is DSGVTQTPKHLITATGQRVTLRCSPRSGDLSVYWYQQSLDQGLQFLIQYYNGEERAKGNILERFSAQQFPDLHSELNLSSLELGDSALYFCASSSNGDTQYFGPGTRLTVL.

The chain couples TRBV6-5 to TRBJ2-1; TRBD2 matches 10 bases. After removal of 6 bases from V and 6 bases from J, the junction contained 8 bases not matched to a gene. The CDR3 has 15 residues. CDR1 and CDR2 (germline): MNHEY, SVGAGI. The CDR3 sequence is CASSSLAGTLNEQFF. CDR3 bases: TGTGCCAGCAGCTCACTAGCGGGGACCCTCAATGAGCAGTTCTTC.

The gene calls are TRBV19 and TRBJ1-1; D not resolved. The V and J ends lost 5 bases and 2 bases respectively, with 9 bases between them. Germline-derived CDR1 and CDR2 are LNHDA and SQIVND (reference sequence). The length of the CDR3 is 13 residues. Written as DNA, the CDR3 is TGTGCCAGTAGTTCTAACAGCAACACTGAAGCTTTCTTT. This sequence encodes CASSSNSNTEAFF.

The rearrangement joins TRBV19 to TRBJ2-7; 8 bases align to TRBD2. The CDR3 spans 15 residues. After removal of 5 bases from V and 4 bases from J, the junction contained 10 bases not matched to a gene. Germline CDR1 reads LNHDA; CDR2 reads SQIVND (reference sequence). CDR3: CASSPRGSGVYEQYF. CDR3 DNA sequence: TGTGCCAGTAGTCCCCGGGGTAGCGGGGTATACGAGCAGTACTTC.

In this sample, this clone turned up a few times. CDR3 amino acids: CASSQIQGAGYTF. CDR3 nucleotide sequence: TGTGCCAGCAGTCAGATACAGGGAGCTGGCTACACCTTC. The chain recombines TRBV2 with TRBJ1-2, with a tentative D call TRBD1 (6 bases). Germline CDR1 SNHLY, CDR2 FYNNEI. Trimming removed 5 bases at V and 7 bases at J, with 14 bases between. This CDR3 contains 13 residues.

This clone was seen a single time. The chain links TRBV9 to TRBJ2-5, with 8 nucleotides matching TRBD2. Germline trimming cut 2 bases from V and 4 bases from J; bases unmatched to any gene: 10. This CDR3 spans 16 amino acids. CDR1 is SGDLS, CDR2 YYNGEE, per germline. In nucleotides, the CDR3 is TGTGCCAGCAGCGTGGGGGCGCGGGGGGCCGGAGAGACCCAGTACTTC. As protein: CASSVGARGAGETQYF.

This chain connects TRBV27 to TRBJ2-1; TRBD2 aligns across 9 bases. This CDR3 has 17 residues. Germline CDR1 reads MNHEY; CDR2 reads SMNVEV (reference sequence). J gave up 4 bases and V 4 bases, and 11 bases lay outside the gene matches. The CDR3 sequence is CASSSWQTSGYYNEQFF. For the CDR3, the DNA is TGTGCCAGCAGTTCCTGGCAGACTAGCGGCTATTACAATGAGCAGTTCTTC.

This chain joins TRBV29-1 and TRBJ1-1, with a possible D match to TRBD1 (5 bases). There are 11 residues in the CDR3. With 7 bases removed from V and 10 bases from J, the gap between germline ends came to 16 bases. Germline V gene sequence: CDR1 SQVTM, CDR2 ANQGSEA. This chain's CDR3 is CSAHGGPVAFF. In DNA, the CDR3 is TGCAGCGCCCACGGGGGTCCCGTAGCTTTCTTT. Combining the CDR3 with reference TRBV29-1 and TRBJ1-1 gives the whole variable domain SAVISQKPSRDICQRGTSLTIQCQVDSQVTMMFWYRQQPGQSLTLIATANQGSEATYESGFVIDKFPISRPNLTFSTLTVSNMSPEDSSIYLCSAHGGPVAFFGQGTRLTVV.

The chain employs TRBV27 and TRBJ2-2, with 10 bases matching TRBD1. Germline V lookup: CDR1 MNHEY, CDR2 SMNVEV (reference sequence). After removal of 7 bases from V and 3 bases from J, the junction contained 5 bases not matched to a gene. The CDR3 totals 15 residues. DNA for the CDR3: TGTGCCAGCACTGCGGACAGGGGGGACACCGGGGAGCTGTTTTTT. The encoded protein is CASTADRGDTGELFF.

The chain joins TRBV15 to TRBJ2-2; 10 bases match TRBD1. The CDR3 has 14 residues. CDR1 LNHNV and CDR2 YYDKDF come from the germline V gene (reference sequence). V was clipped by 5 bases and J by 6 bases; unmatched bases: 3. This chain's CDR3 is CATSSGTGAGELFF. The CDR3 DNA sequence: TGTGCCACCAGCTCTGGGACAGGGGCCGGGGAGCTGTTTTTT.

The gene calls are TRBV5-5 and TRBJ2-5; 8 bases map to TRBD2. V shed 4 bases and J 6 bases; nucleotides not matched to a gene: 11. The CDR3 has 15 residues. Germline assignment: CDR1 SGHKS and CDR2 YYEKEE (reference sequence). As DNA, the CDR3 is TGTGCCAGCAGCCCTGACCCGACGGGGGGGAAGACCCAGTACTTC. Protein: CASSPDPTGGKTQYF.

This chain links TRBV2 with TRBJ1-6; 8 positions agree with TRBD1. Germline CDR1 reads SNHLY; CDR2 reads FYNNEI. The length of the CDR3 is 14 residues. The V segment lost 1 base and the J segment 7 bases; nucleotides outside the gene matches: 0. This CDR3 is CASSEGQGNSPLHF. Written as DNA, the CDR3 is TGTGCCAGCAGTGAAGGACAGGGGAATTCACCCCTCCACTTT.

The chain employs TRBV7-9 and TRBJ1-1; 8 bases map to TRBD1. The junction had 2 bases not matched to a gene; V was cut back by 3 bases and J by 5 bases. Germline V lookup: CDR1 SEHNR, CDR2 FQNEAQ (reference sequence). This CDR3 is built from 13 residues. Here the CDR3 reads CASSFGQGTEAFF. In DNA, the CDR3 is TGTGCCAGCAGCTTCGGACAGGGTACTGAAGCTTTCTTT.

The CDR3 DNA follows: TGCGCCAGCAGCTTGAGCGCCTACGAGCAGTACTTC. This codes for CASSLSAYEQYF. The J gene is TRBJ2-7, the V gene TRBV5-1; D is unresolved. The CDR3 spans 12 residues. The V end lost 1 base, the J end lost 2 bases, and 4 bases lay between the germline ends. Per the germline V gene, CDR1 is SGHRS and CDR2 is YFSETQ.

V usage is TRBV18 and J usage is TRBJ2-3; D is undetermined. The CDR3 length is 14 residues. Germline V gene sequence: CDR1 KGHSH, CDR2 LQKENI. The V gene lost 3 bases and the J gene lost 3 bases, with 10 bases spanning the gap. Written as DNA, the CDR3 is TGTGCCAGCTCACCGGAGACGGAGACAGATACGCAGTATTTT. Its translation: CASSPETETDTQYF.

This clone was counted between two and nine times. The chain uses TRBV5-1 and TRBJ2-7, with D perhaps TRBD2 (6 bases). The germline V gene has CDR1 SGHRS and CDR2 YFSETQ. V gave up 0 bases and J gave up 3 bases, with 7 bases separating them. This CDR3 is 13 amino acids long. The CDR3 region is CASSLGRDYEQYF. The CDR3 DNA is TGCGCCAGCAGCTTGGGGAGGGACTACGAGCAGTACTTC.

This clone was seen a few times. The V call is TRBV27, the J call TRBJ2-7; possible D gene TRBD1, 5 bases. Trimming left V 4 bases short and J 6 bases short, with 13 bases between. CDR1 and CDR2 from the germline V gene are MNHEY and SMNVEV (reference sequence). The CDR3 runs 13 residues. In DNA, the CDR3 is TGTGCCAGCAGTTACAGGAACTTTGGCGAGCAGTACTTC. Its translation is CASSYRNFGEQYF.

CDR3 in amino acids: CAWSLRSGGTQYF. For the CDR3, the DNA is TGTGCCTGGAGTCTGCGTAGCGGGGGGACCCAGTACTTC. The chain links TRBV30 to TRBJ2-5; TRBD2 agrees at 9 bases. The CDR3 contains 13 residues. The germline V gene encodes CDR1 GTSNPN and CDR2 SVGIG (reference sequence). With 2 bases clipped from V and 7 bases from J, the junction kept 5 bases outside the gene matches.

The rearrangement joins TRBV3-1 (or the pseudogene TRBV3-2) to TRBJ1-1, with D possibly TRBD1 on 6 matching bases. Germline V CDR1 and CDR2: LGHDT, YNNKEL (reference sequence). The CDR3 has 15 amino acids. The V end lost 4 bases, the J end lost 0 bases, and 12 bases lay between the germline ends. This CDR3 is CASSPRGGVNTEAFF. DNA for the CDR3: TGTGCCAGCAGCCCCAGGGGAGGGGTGAACACTGAAGCTTTCTTT.

CDR3: CASSVGQEGTEAFF. For the CDR3, the DNA is TGTGCCAGCAGCGTGGGACAGGAGGGGACTGAAGCTTTCTTT. V gene TRBV2 combines with J gene TRBJ1-1; 8 bases fit TRBD1. In germline, CDR1 is SNHLY, CDR2 FYNNEI. CDR3 size: 14 residues. After removal of 6 bases from V and 5 bases from J, the junction contained 8 bases not matched to a gene.